Listed below are T cell receptor beta chains from one sample, sequenced in a study of OX40 agonist ivuxolimab in advanced cancers. Assay used: immunoSEQ multiplex PCR; TCRdb lists only in-frame clones, some missing. The repertoire includes about 80,000 clones, around 93% of them detected once, and 8.5% to 9% sits in the top ten. Material: CD4+ or CD8+ T cells sorted from blood, obtained in a trial of the OX40 agonist ivuxolimab. The receptor source for this set is an adult with an advanced solid tumor such as melanoma, head and neck, liver or kidney cancer. CDR3s include the opening cysteine and the closing phenylalanine or tryptophan. The D gene is left open where the match is weak. Part of the rows lack a size; the others show once, few, many or a class for expanded clones.

d_gene: TRBD2
v_gene: TRBV5-1
abundance: .
j_gene: TRBJ2-1
CDR3aa: CASSSRGGVYNEQFF
CDR3nt: TGCGCCAGCAGCTCCCGGGGGGGCGTCTACAATGAGCAGTTCTTC

d_gene: .
v_gene: TRBV25-1
abundance: .
j_gene: TRBJ1-2
CDR3aa: CASSENYGYTF
CDR3nt: TGTGCCAGCAGTGAGAACTATGGCTACACCTTC

d_gene: .
v_gene: TRBV9
abundance: .
j_gene: TRBJ2-3
CDR3aa: CASRGGQSTDTQYF
CDR3nt: TGTGCCAGCAGGGGGGGACAGTCCACAGATACGCAGTATTTT

d_gene: TRBD2
v_gene: TRBV7-2
abundance: few
j_gene: TRBJ2-5
CDR3aa: CASSFRLAWETQYF
CDR3nt: TGTGCCAGCAGCTTCCGACTAGCTTGGGAGACCCAGTACTTC

d_gene: .
v_gene: TRBV9
abundance: .
j_gene: TRBJ1-4
CDR3aa: CASSGEGGEKLFF
CDR3nt: TGTGCCAGCAGCGGGGAGGGGGGAGAAAAACTGTTTTTT

d_gene: .
v_gene: TRBV5-1
abundance: .
j_gene: TRBJ1-2
CDR3aa: CASSAGNYGYTF
CDR3nt: TGCGCCAGCAGTGCGGGAAACTATGGCTACACCTTC

d_gene: .
v_gene: TRBV5-1
abundance: .
j_gene: TRBJ1-1
CDR3aa: CASSLRWGVTEAFF
CDR3nt: TGCGCCAGCAGCTTACGCTGGGGGGTCACTGAAGCTTTCTTT

d_gene: TRBD1
v_gene: TRBV10-1
abundance: .
j_gene: TRBJ2-7
CDR3aa: CASTPWGTGPTYEQYF
CDR3nt: TGCGCCAGCACCCCTTGGGGGACAGGGCCAACCTACGAGCAGTACTTC

d_gene: TRBD1
v_gene: TRBV10-3
abundance: .
j_gene: TRBJ2-7
CDR3aa: CAISEPLQGRNYEQYF
CDR3nt: TGTGCCATCAGTGAGCCCCTACAGGGGCGAAACTACGAGCAGTACTTC

d_gene: .
v_gene: TRBV27
abundance: .
j_gene: TRBJ1-1
CDR3aa: CASSPSMGARGAFF
CDR3nt: TGTGCCAGCAGCCCAAGCATGGGGGCGCGGGGAGCTTTCTTT

d_gene: TRBD1
v_gene: TRBV7-2
abundance: .
j_gene: TRBJ1-1
CDR3aa: CASSSGQGTATEAFF
CDR3nt: TGTGCCAGCAGCTCGGGACAGGGGACGGCCACTGAAGCTTTCTTT

d_gene: .
v_gene: TRBV9
abundance: .
j_gene: TRBJ1-2
CDR3aa: CASSGSGLYGYTF
CDR3nt: TGTGCCAGCAGCGGTTCCGGGCTCTATGGCTACACCTTC

d_gene: TRBD1
v_gene: TRBV4-1
abundance: .
j_gene: TRBJ2-7
CDR3aa: CASSPGQGAYEQYF
CDR3nt: TGCGCCAGCAGCCCAGGACAGGGAGCCTACGAGCAGTACTTC

d_gene: .
v_gene: TRBV9
abundance: .
j_gene: TRBJ2-2
CDR3aa: CASSPWTQAGGELFF
CDR3nt: TGTGCCAGCAGCCCCTGGACACAGGCTGGGGGGGAGCTGTTTTTT

d_gene: TRBD1
v_gene: TRBV5-6
abundance: .
j_gene: TRBJ2-7
CDR3aa: CASSLGQGSYEQYF
CDR3nt: TGTGCCAGCAGCCTCGGACAGGGCTCCTACGAGCAGTACTTC

d_gene: .
v_gene: TRBV9
abundance: .
j_gene: TRBJ1-5
CDR3aa: CASSVDGTSNQPQHF
CDR3nt: TGTGCCAGCAGCGTAGACGGGACAAGCAATCAGCCCCAGCATTTT

d_gene: TRBD1
v_gene: TRBV15
abundance: .
j_gene: TRBJ1-1
CDR3aa: CATSRAAGGSDEAFF
CDR3nt: TGTGCCACCAGCAGAGCCGCAGGGGGCTCAGATGAAGCTTTCTTT

d_gene: .
v_gene: TRBV5-1
abundance: .
j_gene: TRBJ2-7
CDR3aa: CASSLAGGSEQYF
CDR3nt: TGCGCCAGCAGCTTGGCTGGGGGATCCGAGCAGTACTTC

d_gene: .
v_gene: TRBV10-1
abundance: .
j_gene: TRBJ2-3
CDR3aa: CASSESRQSTDTQYF
CDR3nt: TGCGCCAGCAGTGAGTCGCGACAATCCACAGATACGCAGTATTTT

d_gene: .
v_gene: TRBV5-6
abundance: .
j_gene: TRBJ2-2
CDR3aa: CASSLEYTGELFF
CDR3nt: TGTGCCAGCAGCTTGGAGTACACCGGGGAGCTGTTTTTT

d_gene: .
v_gene: TRBV15
abundance: .
j_gene: TRBJ2-3
CDR3aa: CATSTLGDTQYF
CDR3nt: TGTGCCACCAGTACCCTGGGGGATACGCAGTATTTT

d_gene: TRBD2
v_gene: TRBV5-5
abundance: .
j_gene: TRBJ2-1
CDR3aa: CASSLKGGGADEQFF
CDR3nt: TGTGCCAGCAGCTTGAAAGGCGGGGGGGCAGATGAGCAGTTCTTC

d_gene: .
v_gene: TRBV7-9
abundance: .
j_gene: TRBJ2-7
CDR3aa: CASSLEPGASWEQYF
CDR3nt: TGTGCCAGCAGCTTAGAGCCAGGGGCGTCCTGGGAGCAGTACTTC

d_gene: .
v_gene: TRBV7-9
abundance: .
j_gene: TRBJ1-4
CDR3aa: CASSPGLETNEKLFF
CDR3nt: TGTGCCAGCAGCCCCGGACTGGAGACTAATGAAAAACTGTTTTTT

d_gene: .
v_gene: TRBV2
abundance: .
j_gene: TRBJ1-1
CDR3aa: CASSRASYTEAFF
CDR3nt: TGTGCCAGCAGCCGGGCATCGTACACTGAAGCTTTCTTT

d_gene: TRBD1
v_gene: TRBV5-1
abundance: .
j_gene: TRBJ2-1
CDR3aa: CASTDRQGMRNEQFF
CDR3nt: TGCGCCAGCACCGATCGACAGGGAATGAGGAATGAGCAGTTCTTC

d_gene: .
v_gene: TRBV5-1
abundance: .
j_gene: TRBJ2-7
CDR3aa: CASSLTSSYEQYF
CDR3nt: TGCGCCAGCAGCTTGACCTCCTCCTACGAGCAGTACTTC

d_gene: .
v_gene: TRBV27
abundance: .
j_gene: TRBJ2-3
CDR3aa: CASSSHPEDTQYF
CDR3nt: TGTGCCAGCAGTTCCCATCCCGAGGATACGCAGTATTTT

d_gene: TRBD2
v_gene: TRBV29-1
abundance: .
j_gene: TRBJ2-2
CDR3aa: CSANPGGGPHTGELFF
CDR3nt: TGCAGCGCTAACCCGGGGGGGGGACCGCACACCGGGGAGCTGTTTTTT

d_gene: .
v_gene: TRBV19
abundance: .
j_gene: TRBJ2-7
CDR3aa: CASSPSRGGNEQYF
CDR3nt: TGTGCCAGTAGTCCCTCCCGAGGGGGTAACGAGCAGTACTTC

d_gene: .
v_gene: TRBV2
abundance: .
j_gene: TRBJ2-5
CDR3aa: CASTTVGVGETQYF
CDR3nt: TGTGCCAGCACCACGGTGGGGGTTGGCGAGACCCAGTACTTC

d_gene: .
v_gene: TRBV6-5
abundance: .
j_gene: TRBJ2-7
CDR3aa: CASSYLSGLEQYF
CDR3nt: TGTGCCAGCAGCTACCTCTCGGGGCTCGAGCAGTACTTC

d_gene: .
v_gene: TRBV12-5
abundance: .
j_gene: TRBJ1-5
CDR3aa: CASGPGEGLPYSNQPQHF
CDR3nt: TGTGCTAGTGGCCCTGGGGAGGGGTTGCCTTATAGCAATCAGCCCCAGCATTTT

d_gene: .
v_gene: TRBV19
abundance: .
j_gene: TRBJ2-3
CDR3aa: CASSIGADSSTDTQYF
CDR3nt: TGTGCCAGTAGTATAGGAGCAGACTCTAGCACAGATACGCAGTATTTT

d_gene: .
v_gene: TRBV7-6
abundance: .
j_gene: TRBJ1-2
CDR3aa: CASSLGTGDYGYTF
CDR3nt: TGTGCCAGCAGCTTAGGGACCGGAGACTATGGCTACACCTTC

d_gene: TRBD2
v_gene: TRBV6-4
abundance: .
j_gene: TRBJ2-2
CDR3aa: CASSGATSGGPNTGELFF
CDR3nt: TGTGCCAGCTCTGGGGCAACCAGCGGGGGGCCGAACACCGGGGAGCTGTTTTTT

d_gene: .
v_gene: TRBV7-8
abundance: .
j_gene: TRBJ1-5
CDR3aa: CASSLGTAPNQPQHF
CDR3nt: TGTGCCAGCAGCTTAGGGACAGCCCCTAATCAGCCCCAGCATTTT

d_gene: .
v_gene: TRBV6-5
abundance: .
j_gene: TRBJ1-2
CDR3aa: CASHYRDQKDYGYTF
CDR3nt: TGTGCCAGTCACTACCGGGACCAAAAGGACTATGGCTACACCTTC

d_gene: .
v_gene: TRBV19
abundance: .
j_gene: TRBJ2-2
CDR3aa: CASRKAAVGELFF
CDR3nt: TGTGCCAGTAGAAAGGCGGCCGTGGGGGAGCTGTTTTTT

d_gene: .
v_gene: TRBV9
abundance: once
j_gene: TRBJ2-1
CDR3aa: CASSGTQSYEQFF
CDR3nt: TGTGCCAGCAGCGGTACTCAGAGCTATGAGCAGTTCTTC

d_gene: TRBD2
v_gene: TRBV27
abundance: .
j_gene: TRBJ2-7
CDR3aa: CASTTLGGSGEQYF
CDR3nt: TGTGCCAGCACTACCCTGGGGGGGAGCGGCGAGCAGTACTTC

d_gene: TRBD1
v_gene: TRBV7-9
abundance: .
j_gene: TRBJ1-2
CDR3aa: CASSDQGTAVYGYTF
CDR3nt: TGTGCCAGCAGCGATCAAGGGACAGCAGTTTATGGCTACACCTTC

d_gene: .
v_gene: TRBV2
abundance: medium-sized
j_gene: TRBJ2-7
CDR3aa: CASSEAVGREQYF
CDR3nt: TGTGCCAGCAGTGAAGCGGTCGGCCGAGAGCAGTACTTC

d_gene: .
v_gene: TRBV7-2
abundance: .
j_gene: TRBJ1-2
CDR3aa: CASSLNPSQAMIYGYTF
CDR3nt: TGTGCCAGCAGCTTAAACCCCTCCCAGGCGATGATATATGGCTACACCTTC

d_gene: .
v_gene: TRBV10-3
abundance: .
j_gene: TRBJ2-7
CDR3aa: CAISEPDGAYEQYF
CDR3nt: TGTGCCATCAGTGAGCCTGACGGGGCTTACGAGCAGTACTTC

d_gene: .
v_gene: TRBV19
abundance: .
j_gene: TRBJ2-7
CDR3aa: CASSMPGAEQYF
CDR3nt: TGTGCCAGTAGTATGCCAGGGGCCGAGCAGTACTTC

d_gene: .
v_gene: TRBV5-6
abundance: .
j_gene: TRBJ2-7
CDR3aa: CASSYGTVLHEQYF
CDR3nt: TGTGCCAGCAGCTATGGGACGGTCCTCCACGAGCAGTACTTC

d_gene: TRBD1
v_gene: TRBV28
abundance: .
j_gene: TRBJ1-4
CDR3aa: CASSDRGDEKLFF
CDR3nt: TGTGCCAGCAGTGACAGGGGAGATGAAAAACTGTTTTTT

d_gene: .
v_gene: TRBV7-9
abundance: .
j_gene: TRBJ2-7
CDR3aa: CASSPTDGYEQYF
CDR3nt: TGTGCCAGCAGCCCAACGGACGGGTACGAGCAGTACTTC

d_gene: TRBD1
v_gene: TRBV2
abundance: once
j_gene: TRBJ2-3
CDR3aa: CASSVVRQGPGPDTQYF
CDR3nt: TGTGCCAGCAGTGTGGTTCGACAGGGCCCAGGGCCAGATACGCAGTATTTT

d_gene: .
v_gene: TRBV25-1
abundance: .
j_gene: TRBJ1-4
CDR3aa: CASSLQLEGEKLFF
CDR3nt: TGTGCCAGCAGTCTACAGCTGGAGGGGGAAAAACTGTTTTTT

d_gene: .
v_gene: TRBV5-5
abundance: .
j_gene: TRBJ1-2
CDR3aa: CASSWRGDLDGYTF
CDR3nt: TGTGCCAGCAGCTGGCGGGGAGATTTGGATGGCTACACCTTC

d_gene: .
v_gene: TRBV11-2
abundance: .
j_gene: TRBJ2-7
CDR3aa: CASSLHGHFSYEQYF
CDR3nt: TGTGCCAGCAGCTTACACGGACACTTCTCCTACGAGCAGTACTTC

d_gene: .
v_gene: TRBV18
abundance: .
j_gene: TRBJ2-2
CDR3aa: CASSPGGTPTGELFF
CDR3nt: TGTGCCAGCTCACCAGGCGGGACCCCCACCGGGGAGCTGTTTTTT

d_gene: .
v_gene: TRBV5-1
abundance: few
j_gene: TRBJ2-5
CDR3aa: CASSHEVWQTQETQYF
CDR3nt: TGCGCCAGCAGCCACGAGGTTTGGCAGACGCAAGAGACCCAGTACTTC